A selection of T cell receptor beta chains follows, all from one sample in a study of T cell repertoires in cytomegalovirus infection. TCRdb processed the reads anew with MiXCR; each CDR3 protein has one entry. There are just under 500,000 distinct CDR3 sequences in the sample; 33% occur only once, and about a sixth lies in the top ten. No antigen has been assigned to these receptors. This material consisted of cultured PBMCs, taken from culture after CMV antigen stimulation. The receptors shown here come from a human donor in good health (CMV status not recorded). Some clones in this sample may be carry-over from other donors' samples. CDR3s include the opening cysteine and the closing phenylalanine or tryptophan. Each record gives: J gene, clone size, V gene, D gene, CDR3 protein, CDR3 DNA. D genes are given only for firm matches. Clone size is shown for a subset of rows, as once, few, many or a class of expanded clone.

j_gene: TRBJ1-1; abundance: -; v_gene: TRBV7-8; d_gene: -; CDR3aa: CASSLERGMGIAEAFF; CDR3nt: TGTGCCAGCAGCTTAGAGAGAGGTATGGGGATCGCTGAAGCTTTCTTT
j_gene: TRBJ2-5; abundance: few; v_gene: TRBV12-3/TRBV12-4; d_gene: -; CDR3aa: CASSSFTSQETQYF; CDR3nt: TGTGCCAGCAGTTCGTTTACTAGCCAAGAGACCCAGTACTTC
j_gene: TRBJ2-5; abundance: few; v_gene: TRBV4-3; d_gene: -; CDR3aa: CASSQVFQGPRDPATTQYF; CDR3nt: TGCGCCAGCAGCCAAGTTTTTCAGGGCCCAAGGGACCCTGCTACGACCCAGTACTTC
j_gene: TRBJ2-6; abundance: -; v_gene: TRBV6-1; d_gene: TRBD1; CDR3aa: CASSEHRTGTGANVLTF; CDR3nt: TGTGCCAGCAGTGAACACAGGACAGGTACTGGGGCCAACGTCCTGACTTTC
j_gene: TRBJ1-1; abundance: -; v_gene: TRBV7-2; d_gene: TRBD1; CDR3aa: CASRSTGVITEAFF; CDR3nt: TGTGCCAGCAGGTCGACAGGGGTCATCACTGAAGCTTTCTTT
j_gene: TRBJ2-2; abundance: many; v_gene: TRBV12-3/TRBV12-4; d_gene: TRBD1; CDR3aa: CASASGQANTGELFF; CDR3nt: TGTGCCAGCGCTTCTGGACAGGCGAACACCGGGGAGCTGTTTTTT
j_gene: TRBJ2-3; abundance: -; v_gene: TRBV7-7; d_gene: TRBD2; CDR3aa: CASSVGASGFTDTQYF; CDR3nt: TGTGCTAGCAGCGTAGGGGCTAGCGGCTTCACAGATACGCAGTATTTT
j_gene: TRBJ2-6; abundance: few; v_gene: TRBV7-2; d_gene: -; CDR3aa: CASSLAPTIWTGANVLTF; CDR3nt: TGTGCCAGCAGCTTAGCTCCAACTATCTGGACAGGGGCCAACGTCCTGACTTTC
j_gene: TRBJ2-3; abundance: many; v_gene: TRBV7-2; d_gene: TRBD1; CDR3aa: CASSIQGGLDTQYF; CDR3nt: TGTGCCAGCAGCATACAAGGGGGCTTAGATACGCAGTATTTT
j_gene: TRBJ1-4; abundance: few; v_gene: TRBV28; d_gene: TRBD1; CDR3aa: CASSSQGVGEKLFF; CDR3nt: TGTGCCAGCAGCTCACAGGGGGTCGGGGAAAAACTGTTTTTT